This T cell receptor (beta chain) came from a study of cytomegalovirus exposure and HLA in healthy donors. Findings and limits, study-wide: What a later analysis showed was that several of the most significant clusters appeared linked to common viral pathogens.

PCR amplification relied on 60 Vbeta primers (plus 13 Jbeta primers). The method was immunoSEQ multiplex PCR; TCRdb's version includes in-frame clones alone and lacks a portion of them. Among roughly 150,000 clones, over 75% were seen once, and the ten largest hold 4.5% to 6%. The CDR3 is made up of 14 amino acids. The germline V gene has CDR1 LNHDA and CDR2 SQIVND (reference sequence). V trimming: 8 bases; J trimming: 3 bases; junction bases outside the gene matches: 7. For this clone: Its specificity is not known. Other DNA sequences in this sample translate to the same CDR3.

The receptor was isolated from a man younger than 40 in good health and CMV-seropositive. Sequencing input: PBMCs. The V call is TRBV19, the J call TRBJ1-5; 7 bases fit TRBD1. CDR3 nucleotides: TGTGCCAGTTCATACAGGGGCCTCAATCAGCCCCAGCATTTT. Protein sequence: CASSYRGLNQPQHF.